This entry lists 6 T cell receptor beta chains sequenced from one sample in a study of blood T cell repertoires in COVID-19. Sequencing used immunoSEQ multiplex PCR; TCRdb keeps in-frame clones, though not all of them. The sample holds tens of thousands of clones; about 82% are singletons and the top ten take under 30%. The sequenced sample consisted of peripheral blood. These receptors were obtained from a woman of 80 years or more with acute or convalescent COVID-19.

J is TRBJ1-1 and V is TRBV5-1; D gene unclear. The ends were cut back, 4 bases at V and 2 bases at J, with 12 bases in the middle. Per germline, CDR1 SGHRS and CDR2 YFSETQ. The CDR3 has 14 residues. The CDR3 loop reads CASSQEGGNTEAFF. DNA for the CDR3: TGCGCCAGCAGCCAGGAGGGTGGAAACACTGAAGCTTTCTTT.

The chain joins TRBV10-3 to TRBJ1-4; 7 nucleotides line up with TRBD1. The germline V gene has CDR1 ENHRY and CDR2 SYGVKD. The ends lost 2 bases at V and 4 bases at J; junction bases unmatched: 4. The CDR3 has 15 amino acids. The CDR3 nucleotides are TGTGCCATCAGTGAGGGACAGGAGCGTAATGAAAAACTGTTTTTT. Its translation: CAISEGQERNEKLFF.

The CDR3 DNA sequence: TGTGCCAGCAGTGAAATAGGGGATGATTCCGGGGAGCTGTTTTTT. Translation gives CASSEIGDDSGELFF. The chain couples TRBV2 to TRBJ2-2; tentatively, D is TRBD1 (5 bases). The germline V gene encodes CDR1 SNHLY and CDR2 FYNNEI. CDR3 length: 15 amino acids. Trimming removed 2 bases at V and 6 bases at J, with 13 bases between.

This clone was seen just once. The gene calls are TRBV11-3 and TRBJ2-4; D is undetermined. This CDR3 has 14 amino acids. The germline V gene has CDR1 SGHNT and CDR2 YENEEA. V was cut by 3 bases and J by 0 bases, with 6 bases left in between. In nucleotides, the CDR3 is TGTGCCAGCAGCTTTTACGGAGCCAAAAACATTCAGTACTTC. Translation gives CASSFYGAKNIQYF.

By its share, this clone is medium-sized. The V and J genes are TRBV7-8 and TRBJ1-2; D not certain. V lost 1 base and J lost 0, with 6 bases in between. Germline V lookup: CDR1 SGHVS, CDR2 FQNEAQ. The CDR3 is 14 residues long. The CDR3: CASSLGSANYGYTF. For the CDR3, the DNA is TGTGCCAGCAGCTTAGGTTCCGCTAACTATGGCTACACCTTC.

This clone was picked up one time. The J gene is TRBJ2-7, the V gene TRBV5-6; unclear D gene. CDR3 length equals 13 residues. Trimming left V 0 bases short and J 3 bases short, with 7 bases between. Germline-derived CDR1 and CDR2 are SGHDT and YYEEEE. The CDR3 sequence: CASSLGRIYEQYF. CDR3 coding DNA: TGTGCCAGCAGCTTGGGCAGAATCTACGAGCAGTACTTC. Together with reference TRBV5-6 and TRBJ2-7, the CDR3 gives the full variable domain: DAGVTQSPTHLIKTRGQQVTLRCSPKSGHDTVSWYQQALGQGPQFIFQYYEEEERQRGNFPDRFSGHQFPNYSSELNVNALLLGDSALYLCASSLGRIYEQYFGPGTRLTVT.